This T cell receptor (beta chain) was captured in a study of Ad26.COV2.S vaccination and SARS-CoV-2 variants (dated by TCRdb to the early 2020s). With respect to the entire study: Donors in the vaccine arm were drawn from COV1001, a multicentre, randomized, double-blind, placebo-controlled phase I-IIa trial testing Ad26.COV2.S in healthy adults. TCRbeta repertoire sequencing was used to assess the specificity and breadth of SARS-CoV-2-reactive T cell receptors after Ad26.COV2.S vaccination. Investigators did not know the trial group allocation while performing experiments and assessing outcomes. The TCR-sequenced set comprised about 32 samples: some 20 Ad26.COV2.S vaccine recipients, 5 placebo recipients and 8 SARS-CoV-2 convalescent individuals. Trial participants were randomized into five groups of five, in which low-dose or high-dose Ad26.COV2.S was given once or twice, or placebo was given on both occasions. Ad26.COV2.S was given intramuscularly at 5x10^10 or 1x10^11 viral particles, as a single shot or as two shots 56 days apart.

The immunoSEQ Assay was the method used to sequence TCRbeta CDR3 regions. After extraction, genomic DNA underwent amplification by bias-controlled multiplex PCR, followed by high-throughput sequencing. Under the source paper's analysis protocol: Collapsing and filtering of sequences were performed to quantify the absolute abundance of each unique TCRbeta CDR3 region. T cell fraction was estimated by normalizing TCRbeta template counts to usable DNA, with usable DNA measured through amplification of reference genes found in all nucleated cells. Repertoire TCRs were annotated as SARS-CoV-2-specific when V gene, CDR3 amino acid sequence and J gene were exactly matched to a known reactive TCR set. MIRA supplied the reference SARS-CoV-2 TCR set, which was filtered for enrichment in COVID-19-positive ImmuneCODE repertoires so that public or cross-reactive TCRs were removed. Using the MIRA antigens, annotated TCRs were further analysed by specific ORF or by position within an ORF. Depth was the summed frequency of annotated unique rearrangements, while breadth was defined as annotated unique rearrangements over total unique productive rearrangements. Two-sided Wilcoxon rank-sum tests were used to compare TCR breadth between groups. Not all clones reach the TCRdb copy of this immuneACCESS table, which keeps in-frame sequences only. Checked studies attribute under half of the gap to unresolved V genes and leave the rest unexplained. The V and J calls and clone size are taken from that table; D and trimming were inferred from the DNA. This sample gives roughly 240,000 clones in total; roughly 90% of them show up just once. Together, the top ten hold about 10% of the sample.

Counted from cysteine to phenylalanine, this CDR3 has 16 amino acids. The DNA shown is the 48-base CDR3, in frame from base 1. Based on the germline V gene (reference sequence), the CDR1 and CDR2 sequences are LNHDA and SQIVND. The germline ends are 17 bases apart after V is trimmed by 5 bases and J by 1 base. The sample's treatment or condition label is to be understood as: roughly 18 received Ad26.COV2.S at low or high dose, single or two shots; roughly 5 received placebo; per-sample allocation not given. Repertoires of vaccine and placebo recipients were sequenced from samples taken on day 63 after the first injection. Between 29 July and 7 August 2020, Cohort 1b enrolled about two dozen adults aged 18-55 years at one site in Boston, USA. Ad26.COV2.S consisted of a replication-incompetent adenovirus type 26 vector by which a prefusion-stabilized SARS-CoV-2 spike protein from the original Wuhan strain was expressed.

With respect to this clone: Its antigen is unknown. The sample holds no much larger clone one base away, and base qualities are not on file.

General study outcomes and caveats: Non-spike TCR breadth was comparable between vaccine and placebo recipients, consistent with the vaccine containing only spike. The authors noted that total T cell responses may have been underestimated by the TCR breadth and depth analyses. Spike-specific TCR breadth was higher in Ad26.COV2.S recipients than in placebo recipients (P = 0.0014). After vaccination, substantial breadth of spike-specific CD8+ and CD4+ T cell responses was reported. The study lacked the statistical power to compare responses across vaccine doses or regimens.

This receptor was identified in a person aged 18-65 years who received the Ad26.COV2.S COVID-19 vaccine or a placebo. The sequencing here drew on peripheral blood, taken in a trial of Ad26.COV2.S vaccine versus placebo. Here the chain combines TRBV19 and TRBJ1-1; the D segment could be TRBD1, given 5 matching bases. At the DNA level, the sequence is TGTGCCAGTAGTCCCGGTCTCACTGGGGCGAACACTGAAGCTTTCTTT. It is translated as CASSPGLTGANTEAFF.